This entry lists 21 T cell receptor beta chains sequenced from one sample in a study of T cell responses to AZD1222 COVID-19 vaccine. TCRdb keeps only in-frame clones here, not all; method: immunoSEQ multiplex PCR. The table lists over 150,000 clones, around nine tenths of them singletons. Here the sequenced sample was peripheral blood, taken on day 0 of AZD1222 vaccination. These receptors were taken from an adult in good health.

The genes are TRBV3-1 (or the pseudogene TRBV3-2) and TRBJ2-3, with 7 bases that match TRBD1. This CDR3 has 12 amino acids. With V trimmed by 5 bases and J by 9 bases, 5 bases remained unmatched. Germline V gene lookup returns CDR1 LGHDT and CDR2 YNNKEL (reference sequence). The CDR3 DNA sequence: TGTGCCAGCAGCTCCCGACAGGGAACGCAGTATTTT. It is translated as CASSSRQGTQYF.

This clone was picked up one time. This chain joins TRBV18 and TRBJ2-5, with 10 bases fitting TRBD1. The germline V gene encodes CDR1 KGHSH and CDR2 LQKENI. The V and J ends lost 6 bases and 5 bases, in that order; junction bases with no gene match: 9. The CDR3 is 15 residues long. The DNA of the CDR3 is TGTGCCAGCTCCCCAAGACAGGGGGCAGGGGAGACCCAGTACTTC. It specifies CASSPRQGAGETQYF.

The chain carries TRBV30 and TRBJ1-6; unclear D gene. Germline V gene lookup returns CDR1 GTSNPN and CDR2 SVGIG (reference sequence). V was pared by 0 bases and J by 0 bases, with 9 bases between. This CDR3 comprises 16 residues. The chain's CDR3 is CAWSVIANSYNSPLHF. The CDR3 DNA is TGTGCCTGGAGTGTAATCGCCAACTCCTATAATTCACCCCTCCACTTT.

This sequence joins TRBV6-2 or TRBV6-3 and TRBJ1-2, with 9 bases fitting TRBD1. The germline gives CDR1 MNHEY, CDR2 SVGEGT. The CDR3 spans 15 residues. With V trimmed by 3 bases and J by 3 bases, 5 bases remained unmatched. The CDR3 here is CASSYNRGQDYGYTF. The CDR3 bases are TGTGCCAGCAGTTATAACAGGGGGCAAGACTATGGCTACACCTTC.

The chain has TRBV6-5 and TRBJ1-2; D is unresolved. CDR3 length equals 14 residues. CDR1 is MNHEY, CDR2 SVGAGI, per germline. Trimming pared 6 bases from V and 1 base from J, leaving 12 bases between. CDR3 residues: CASSHSGVNYGYTF. The CDR3 DNA follows: TGTGCCAGCAGCCACTCAGGAGTTAACTATGGCTACACCTTC.

This clone was seen only once. This chain links TRBV27 with TRBJ1-6, with D hard to call. Germline V gene sequence: CDR1 MNHEY, CDR2 SMNVEV (reference sequence). V lost 8 bases and J 7 bases, leaving 15 bases between the germline ends. This CDR3 comprises 14 residues. This CDR3 is CASHLGQLNSPLHF. CDR3 sequence (DNA): TGTGCCAGCCATTTAGGGCAGCTGAATTCACCCCTCCACTTT.

The chain joins TRBV6-5 to TRBJ1-1; a weak D match, TRBD1 (6 bases). Trimming stripped 5 bases from V and 1 base from J, with 11 bases between. The V gene's germline CDR1 is MNHEY and CDR2 SVGAGI. CDR3 size: 14 residues. CDR3 loop: CASSTRGENTEAFF. The CDR3 coding sequence is TGTGCCAGCAGTACTAGGGGGGAGAACACTGAAGCTTTCTTT.

The chain uses TRBV11-2 and TRBJ2-7; 8 nucleotides line up with TRBD2. This CDR3 contains 15 residues. Germline lookup yields CDR1 SGHAT and CDR2 FQNNGV. After removal of 6 bases from V and 3 bases from J, the junction contained 10 bases not matched to a gene. CDR3 residues: CASRLSGGAVYEQYF. In DNA, the CDR3 is TGTGCCAGCAGACTCAGCGGGGGAGCAGTCTACGAGCAGTACTTC.

The chain recombines TRBV6-5 with TRBJ1-3, with 7 nucleotides matching TRBD1. The CDR3 covers 15 residues. Germline V gene data show CDR1 as MNHEY and CDR2 as SVGAGI. After removal of 6 bases from V and 0 bases from J, the junction contained 5 bases not matched to a gene. CDR3 protein: CASSLQGTSGNTIYF. DNA of the CDR3: TGTGCCAGCAGCCTACAGGGGACCTCTGGAAACACCATATATTTT.

The rearrangement joins TRBV9 to TRBJ2-1; 7 bases match TRBD2. The CDR3 is 14 amino acids. The germline V gene encodes CDR1 SGDLS and CDR2 YYNGEE. V was pared by 4 bases and J by 0 bases, with 1 base of the junction left unmatched. The CDR3 nucleotides are TGTGCCAGCAGCCGGGGGGACTCCTACAATGAGCAGTTCTTC. This translates into CASSRGDSYNEQFF. The variable domain in full, completed from reference TRBV9 and TRBJ2-1, reads DSGVTQTPKHLITATGQRVTLRCSPRSGDLSVYWYQQSLDQGLQFLIQYYNGEERAKGNILERFSAQQFPDLHSELNLSSLELGDSALYFCASSRGDSYNEQFFGPGTRLTVL.

The table lists this clone with a count of one. The V and J genes are TRBV7-2 and TRBJ1-2; 7 bases fit TRBD1. With V trimmed by 5 bases and J by 0 bases, 6 bases remained unmatched. Germline V gene sequence: CDR1 SGHTA, CDR2 FQGNSA. There are 15 residues in the CDR3. This CDR3 is CASSPYRGSNYGYTF. The CDR3 nucleotides are TGTGCCAGCAGCCCCTACAGGGGATCTAACTATGGCTACACCTTC. Full variable domain (outside the CDR3, taken from reference TRBV7-2 and TRBJ1-2): GAGVSQSPSNKVTEKGKDVELRCDPISGHTALYWYRQSLGQGLEFLIYFQGNSAPDKSGLPSDRFSAERTGGSVSTLTIQRTQQEDSAVYLCASSPYRGSNYGYTFGSGTRLTVV.

The chain couples TRBV10-3 to TRBJ1-4, with a possible D match to TRBD1 (6 bases). The CDR3 extends over 13 amino acids. V lost 5 bases to trimming and J lost 6 bases, with 10 bases between them. Germline V CDR1 and CDR2: ENHRY, SYGVKD. CDR3 region: CAISQGGDEKLFF. The DNA of the CDR3 is TGTGCCATCAGTCAAGGGGGAGATGAAAAACTGTTTTTT.

The genes are TRBV19 and TRBJ2-3; tentatively, D is TRBD2 (5 bases). The CDR3 sequence is 16 residues long. CDR1 and CDR2 (germline): LNHDA, SQIVND (reference sequence). Trimming removed 5 bases from V and 6 bases from J, with 21 bases in between. The CDR3, as DNA: TGTGCCAGTAGTTCGGCCGGAGGTTTTGTTGGGGATACGCAGTATTTT. Amino acid sequence: CASSSAGGFVGDTQYF.

The J gene is TRBJ1-1, the V gene TRBV29-1, with 8 bases matching TRBD1. Germline CDR1 SQVTM, CDR2 ANQGSEA. Trimming took 6 bases from V and 10 from J; bases not matched to a gene: 10. CDR3 size: 12 residues. The DNA for the CDR3 is TGCAGCGTGCAGGGACAGGTTGATGTAGCTTTCTTT. It yields the protein CSVQGQVDVAFF.

This chain uses TRBV5-8 with TRBJ2-5; D not resolved. The CDR3 covers 13 residues. Germline CDR1 SGHTS, CDR2 YDEGEE. Trimming stripped 2 bases from V and 1 base from J, with 6 bases between. CDR3: CASSLRLQETQYF. CDR3 in DNA: TGTGCCAGCAGCTTACGGCTCCAAGAGACCCAGTACTTC.

V and J are TRBV9 and TRBJ2-3; D may be TRBD2 (6 bases). This CDR3 contains 12 residues. The V end was cut by 3 bases, the J end by 4 bases, with 6 bases between. The V gene's germline CDR1 is SGDLS and CDR2 YYNGEE. In DNA, the CDR3 is TGTGCCAGCAGCGGGGGGGCAGATACGCAGTATTTT. This gives the protein CASSGGADTQYF.

The V call is TRBV5-4, the J call TRBJ2-1; the D call may be TRBD1 or TRBD2 (6 bases each). The CDR3 consists of 14 residues. Germline lookup yields CDR1 SGHNT and CDR2 YYREEE (reference sequence). With 4 bases removed from V and 4 bases from J, the gap between germline ends came to 12 bases. The DNA for the CDR3 is TGTGCCAGCAGCGGACAGACTAGTTACAATGAGCAGTTCTTC. This sequence encodes CASSGQTSYNEQFF.

This chain uses TRBV6-5 with TRBJ1-1; no clear D. V shed 0 bases and J shed 6 bases, with 11 bases lying between them. Per germline, CDR1 MNHEY and CDR2 SVGAGI. This CDR3 contains 14 residues. CDR3 in DNA: TGTGCCAGCAGTTACTCTGCAGTTTCCTCTGAAGCTTTCTTT. This sequence encodes CASSYSAVSSEAFF.

The chain employs TRBV7-9 and TRBJ2-1; 8 nucleotides align to TRBD2. CDR3 size: 14 residues. The germline CDR1 and CDR2 sequences are SEHNR and FQNEAQ (reference sequence). V was clipped by 5 bases and J by 5 bases; unmatched bases: 5. In DNA, the CDR3 is TGTGCCAGCAGCCTTAGCGGGGCCAACAATGAGCAGTTCTTC. It is translated as CASSLSGANNEQFF.

J is TRBJ1-1 and V is TRBV7-9; TRBD1 matches 9 bases. Germline-derived CDR1 and CDR2 are SEHNR and FQNEAQ (reference sequence). V gave up 0 bases and J gave up 5 bases; unmatched junction bases: 4. The CDR3 is 15 amino acids. The CDR3 DNA reads TGTGCCAGCAGCTTAGCGGGACAGGGCTTTACTGAAGCTTTCTTT. It is translated as CASSLAGQGFTEAFF.

The rearrangement links TRBV10-3 to TRBJ2-7; 9 nucleotides agree with TRBD1. Germline loops: CDR1 ENHRY, CDR2 SYGVKD. This CDR3 region has 13 residues. The ends lost 10 bases at V and 2 bases at J; junction bases unmatched: 6. CDR3 region: CASKGQGTYEQYF. CDR3 coding DNA: TGTGCCAGCAAGGGACAGGGTACCTACGAGCAGTACTTC.